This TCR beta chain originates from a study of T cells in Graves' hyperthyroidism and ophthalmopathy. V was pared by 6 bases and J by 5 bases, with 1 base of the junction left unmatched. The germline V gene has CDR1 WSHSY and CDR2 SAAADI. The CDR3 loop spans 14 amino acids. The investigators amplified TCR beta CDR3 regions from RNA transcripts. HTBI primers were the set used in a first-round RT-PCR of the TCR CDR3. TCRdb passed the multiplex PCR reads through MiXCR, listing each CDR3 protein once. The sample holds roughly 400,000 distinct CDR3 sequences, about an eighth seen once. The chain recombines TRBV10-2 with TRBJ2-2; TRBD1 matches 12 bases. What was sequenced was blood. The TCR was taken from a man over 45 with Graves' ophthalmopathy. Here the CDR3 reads CASRGQGATGELFF. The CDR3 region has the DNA TGCGCCAGCAGGGGACAGGGGGCGACCGGGGAGCTGTTTTTT.